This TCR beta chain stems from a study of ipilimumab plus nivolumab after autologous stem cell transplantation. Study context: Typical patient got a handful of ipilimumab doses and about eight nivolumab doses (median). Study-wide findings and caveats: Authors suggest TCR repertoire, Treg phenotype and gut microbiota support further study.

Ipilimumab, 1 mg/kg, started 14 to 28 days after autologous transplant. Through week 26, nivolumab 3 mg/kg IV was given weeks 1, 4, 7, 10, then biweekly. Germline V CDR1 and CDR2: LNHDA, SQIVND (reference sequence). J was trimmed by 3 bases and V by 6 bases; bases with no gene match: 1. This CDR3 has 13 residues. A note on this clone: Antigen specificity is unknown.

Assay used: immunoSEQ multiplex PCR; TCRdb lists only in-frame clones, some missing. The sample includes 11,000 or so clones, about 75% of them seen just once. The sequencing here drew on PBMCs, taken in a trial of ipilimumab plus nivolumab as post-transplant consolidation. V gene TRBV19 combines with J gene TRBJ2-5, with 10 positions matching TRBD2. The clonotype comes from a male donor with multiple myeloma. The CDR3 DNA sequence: TGTGCCAGTAGCACTAGCGGGAAAGAGACCCAGTACTTC. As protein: CASSTSGKETQYF. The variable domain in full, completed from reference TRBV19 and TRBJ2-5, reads DGGITQSPKYLFRKEGQNVTLSCEQNLNHDAMYWYRQDPGQGLRLIYYSQIVNDFQKGDIAEGYSVSREKKESFPLTVTSAQKNPTAFYLCASSTSGKETQYFGPGTRLLVL.